This T cell receptor beta chain is drawn from a study of cytomegalovirus exposure and HLA in healthy donors. Study-level results: A few V segments could not be told apart, such as TRBV6-2 and TRBV6-3, and were left out.

The study ran its PCR with 60 Vbeta and 13 Jbeta primers. Here immunoSEQ multiplex PCR was the method, and the copy in TCRdb shows in-frame clones only, minus some. This sample has tens of thousands of clones; about four fifths occur once, and the top ten carry roughly 1.5%. Turning to this clone: Its antigen remains unknown.

Germline values: CDR1 SGHTA, CDR2 FQGNSA. The CDR3 runs to 14 residues. V was clipped by 8 bases and J by 0 bases, with 13 bases between them. The sequenced sample consisted of PBMCs. The rearrangement uses TRBV7-2 and TRBJ1-1; D perhaps matches TRBD1 (6 bases). The origin of this receptor is a female donor in good health and CMV-seronegative. The CDR3 here is CASLVTGMNTEAFF. For the CDR3, the DNA is TGTGCCAGCCTAGTTACAGGGATGAACACTGAAGCTTTCTTT. Variable domain in full (rest from reference TRBV7-2 and TRBJ1-1): GAGVSQSPSNKVTEKGKDVELRCDPISGHTALYWYRQSLGQGLEFLIYFQGNSAPDKSGLPSDRFSAERTGGSVSTLTIQRTQQEDSAVYLCASLVTGMNTEAFFGQGTRLTVV.